This note documents a single T cell receptor beta chain sequence. The sample is drawn from a study of control samples from healthy donors and cancer patients. TCRdb's table, derived via immunoSEQ multiplex PCR, lists solely in-frame clones and lacks some. Among 90,000 or so clones listed, about 88% were seen once. The V end lost 5 bases, the J end lost 8 bases, and 19 bases lay between the germline ends. Germline V gene sequence: CDR1 SGHTA, CDR2 FQGNSA. This CDR3 is 15 amino acids long. V gene TRBV7-2 combines with J gene TRBJ2-1; D not resolved. Sample: blood. The receptor was isolated from a woman in her 70s in good health. The CDR3, as DNA: TGTGCCAGCAGCCCCACTATTCTTAAGCTCCATGAGCAGTTCTTC. It yields the protein CASSPTILKLHEQFF.